The T cell receptor (beta chain) described here comes from a study of beta chain features in type 1 diabetes. Whole-study findings and limits: Patients with Type 1 diabetes showed moderately but significantly shorter TCRB CDR3s in all four CD4+ subsets. Type 1 diabetes patients showed fewer insertions and more deletions at VDJ junctions.

As every portion of the isolated RNA was reverse transcribed, the sequencing read expressed TCRB transcripts. The data were produced by immunoSEQ multiplex PCR, yet TCRdb's version contains in-frame clones alone and is incomplete. The sample holds some 410,000 clones, approximately 10% seen once. Comment on this clone: Its antigen is unknown.

The sample was naive CD4+ T cells from blood. The TCR sequence derives from a woman under 30 in good health.

CDR3 in DNA: TGTGCCAGCAGCGTAGCAGGCACCTCCTACTCTGGGGCCAACGTCCTGACTTTC. Translating it yields CASSVAGTSYSGANVLTF. The gene calls are TRBV9 and TRBJ2-6; D not resolved. Germline values: CDR1 SGDLS, CDR2 YYNGEE. This CDR3 region has 18 residues. V was pared by 0 bases and J by 0 bases, with 13 bases between.